This TCR beta chain was observed in a study of cytomegalovirus exposure and HLA in healthy donors. The table came from immunoSEQ multiplex PCR; TCRdb's copy has only in-frame clones and leaves some out. The sample has roughly 310,000 clones; roughly 87% are singletons. The germline V gene has CDR1 MGHRA and CDR2 YSYEKL. V was clipped by 1 base and J by 2 bases, with 13 bases between them. This CDR3 has 16 residues. Sequencing used PBMCs. J is TRBJ2-3 and V is TRBV4-1, with a weak D call TRBD2 (5 bases). The sequence derives from a man aged 25-45 years in good health and CMV-seronegative. In DNA form, the CDR3 reads TGCGCCAGCAGCCAAGTTGGAGGCCTCCTCACAGATACGCAGTATTTT. It codes for CASSQVGGLLTDTQYF.